The 11 T cell receptor beta chains given below trace back to one sample, sequenced in a study of blood T cell repertoires in COVID-19. TCRdb keeps only in-frame clones here, not all; method: immunoSEQ multiplex PCR. The table includes about 370,000 clones, approximately 90% detected once. Sequencing was done on a sample of PBMCs or T cells enriched from blood (not recorded which). These receptors were obtained from a man aged 18-30 years who had recovered from COVID-19.

The CDR3: CATSRDKLRGETQYF. As DNA, the CDR3 is TGTGCCACCAGCAGAGATAAGTTGCGGGGAGAGACCCAGTACTTC. This chain uses TRBV15 with TRBJ2-5; a possible D gene is TRBD2 (6 bases). This CDR3 has 15 residues. The germline gives CDR1 LNHNV, CDR2 YYDKDF (reference sequence). The V gene lost 0 bases and the J gene lost 4 bases, with 12 bases spanning the gap. Based on the CDR3 plus reference TRBV15 and TRBJ2-5, the full variable domain is DAMVIQNPRYQVTQFGKPVTLSCSQTLNHNVMYWYQQKSSQAPKLLFHYYDKDFNNEADTPDNFQSRRPNTSFCFLDIRSPGLGDTAMYLCATSRDKLRGETQYFGPGTRLLVL.

The rearrangement uses TRBV21-1 and TRBJ2-7; the D call TRBD2 from the table was never checked on the DNA. TRBV21-1 is termed a pseudogene. The CDR3 covers 15 residues. The CDR3 loop reads CASSSPGLALYEQYF. DNA of the CDR3: TGTGCCAGCAGCTCTCCGGGACTTGCACTTTACGAGCAGTACTTC.

The chain combines TRBV6-2 or TRBV6-3 with TRBJ2-5, with D perhaps TRBD2 (5 bases). The CDR3 extends over 13 amino acids. The V gene's germline CDR1 is MNHEY and CDR2 SVGEGT. Trimming removed 5 bases from V and 11 bases from J, with 18 bases in between. CDR3 residues: CASSPDSPEGQYF. The DNA for the CDR3 is TGTGCCAGCAGTCCGGACTCGCCAGAGGGTCAGTACTTC.

This chain joins TRBV28 and TRBJ2-7, with D maybe TRBD1 (5 bases). The germline V gene has CDR1 MDHEN and CDR2 SYDVKM. This CDR3 comprises 13 residues. V gave up 2 bases and J gave up 2 bases, with 7 bases separating them. The CDR3 sequence is CASSLRTTYEQYF. The CDR3 region has the DNA TGTGCCAGCAGTTTACGGACAACCTACGAGCAGTACTTC.

This clone was picked up one time. This rearrangement joins TRBV6-5 to TRBJ1-2; maybe TRBD1 (5 bases). Trimming pared 5 bases from V and 4 bases from J, leaving 17 bases between. Germline V lookup: CDR1 MNHEY, CDR2 SVGAGI. The CDR3 runs 15 residues. The CDR3 is CASSQRGGDTYGYTF. Written as DNA, the CDR3 is TGTGCCAGCAGTCAACGGGGGGGGGATACCTATGGCTACACCTTC.

The chain carries TRBV24-1 and TRBJ2-1; 7 bases are a match to TRBD1. Germline V gene data show CDR1 as KGHDR and CDR2 as SFDVKD. CDR3 length: 18 residues. The V and J ends lost 1 base and 6 bases, in that order; junction bases with no gene match: 14. Here the CDR3 reads CATSDFSTGTVATNEQFF. CDR3 in DNA: TGTGCCACCAGTGATTTCTCTACCGGGACAGTGGCGACCAATGAGCAGTTCTTC.

The gene calls are TRBV3-1 (or the pseudogene TRBV3-2) and TRBJ2-7; perhaps TRBD1 as D (6 bases). Per germline, CDR1 LGHDT and CDR2 YNNKEL (reference sequence). The CDR3 contains 14 residues. V lost 3 bases and J 1 base, leaving 10 bases between the germline ends. The CDR3 reads CASSQGAGSYEQYF. CDR3 DNA sequence: TGTGCCAGCAGCCAGGGGGCAGGATCCTACGAGCAGTACTTC.

This chain joins TRBV9 and TRBJ2-1; 11 nucleotides agree with TRBD2. Germline CDR1 is SGDLS and CDR2 is YYNGEE. V lost 6 bases to trimming and J lost 3 bases; unmatched junction nucleotides: 17. The CDR3 sequence is 19 residues long. The CDR3 is CASNVEGLAVPGGYNEQFF. Here the CDR3 DNA reads TGTGCCAGCAACGTCGAGGGACTAGCGGTCCCCGGAGGCTACAATGAGCAGTTCTTC.

This clone appeared a single time. The gene calls are TRBV6-1 and TRBJ1-5; D ambiguous. CDR3 length equals 11 residues. Deletions cut 3 bases from V and 12 bases from J, with 9 bases between. Germline V lookup: CDR1 MNHNS, CDR2 SASEGT. This CDR3 is CASSDPAYQHF. CDR3 coding DNA: TGTGCCAGCAGTGATCCCGCGTACCAGCATTTT.

CDR3: CASSLGQGADYGYTF. The CDR3 region has the DNA TGTGCCAGCAGCCTGGGACAGGGGGCTGACTATGGCTACACCTTC. The chain links TRBV9 to TRBJ1-2, with 12 bases lining up with TRBD1. The CDR3 contains 15 residues. Germline CDR1 reads SGDLS; CDR2 reads YYNGEE. The ends lost 4 bases at V and 3 bases at J; junction bases unmatched: 4.

The chain uses TRBV28 and TRBJ2-7, with TRBD1 matching over 9 bases. The CDR3 is 15 residues long. The germline V gene has CDR1 MDHEN and CDR2 SYDVKM. The J segment lost 7 bases and the V segment lost 2 bases, leaving 9 bases of the junction unmatched. Written as DNA, the CDR3 is TGTGCCAGCAGTTTACTGGGACAGGGAACGGGAGAGCAGTACTTC. Amino acid sequence: CASSLLGQGTGEQYF.